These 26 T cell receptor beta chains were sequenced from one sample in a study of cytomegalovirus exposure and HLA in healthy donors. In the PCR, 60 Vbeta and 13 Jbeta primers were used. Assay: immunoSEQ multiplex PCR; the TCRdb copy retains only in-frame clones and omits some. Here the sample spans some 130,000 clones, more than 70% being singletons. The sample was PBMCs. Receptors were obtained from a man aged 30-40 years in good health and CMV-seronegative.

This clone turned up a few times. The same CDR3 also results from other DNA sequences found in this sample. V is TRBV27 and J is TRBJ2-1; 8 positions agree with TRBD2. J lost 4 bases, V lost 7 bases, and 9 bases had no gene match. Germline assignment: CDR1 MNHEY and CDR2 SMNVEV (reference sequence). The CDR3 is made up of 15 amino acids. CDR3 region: CASNTGGNLYNEQFF. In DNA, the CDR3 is TGTGCCAGCAACACGGGAGGGAACCTATACAATGAGCAGTTCTTC.

CDR3 sequence: CASSLRGLAGGETQYF. CDR3 DNA sequence: TGTGCCAGCAGCCTCAGAGGCCTAGCGGGAGGGGAGACCCAGTACTTC. The chain is built from TRBV5-6 and TRBJ2-5; 12 positions agree with TRBD2. This CDR3 contains 16 residues. Trimming cost V 4 bases and J 5 bases; bases outside gene matches: 9. In germline, CDR1 is SGHDT, CDR2 YYEEEE.

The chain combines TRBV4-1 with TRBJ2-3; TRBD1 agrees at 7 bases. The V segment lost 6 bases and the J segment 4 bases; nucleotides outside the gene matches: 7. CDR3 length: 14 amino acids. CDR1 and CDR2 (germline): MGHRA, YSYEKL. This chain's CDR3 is CASRPRQGPDTQYF. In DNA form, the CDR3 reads TGCGCCAGCAGACCGCGACAGGGCCCAGATACGCAGTATTTT.

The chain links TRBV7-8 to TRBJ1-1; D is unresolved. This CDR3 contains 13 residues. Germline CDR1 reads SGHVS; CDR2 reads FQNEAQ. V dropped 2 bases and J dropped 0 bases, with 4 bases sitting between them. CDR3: CASSLSMNTEAFF. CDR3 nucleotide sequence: TGTGCCAGCAGCTTATCAATGAACACTGAAGCTTTCTTT.

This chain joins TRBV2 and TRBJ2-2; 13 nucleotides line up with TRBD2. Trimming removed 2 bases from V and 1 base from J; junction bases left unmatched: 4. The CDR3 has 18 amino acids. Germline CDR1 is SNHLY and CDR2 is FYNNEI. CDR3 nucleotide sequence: TGTGCCAGCAGTGAACTCGGACTAGCGGGAGAGAACACCGGGGAGCTGTTTTTT. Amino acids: CASSELGLAGENTGELFF.

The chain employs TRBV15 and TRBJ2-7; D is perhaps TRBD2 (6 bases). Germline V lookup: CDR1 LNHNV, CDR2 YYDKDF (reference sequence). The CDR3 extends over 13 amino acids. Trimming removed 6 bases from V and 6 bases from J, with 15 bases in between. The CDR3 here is CATRSSREREQYF. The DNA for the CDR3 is TGTGCCACCAGAAGCAGCCGGGAGCGCGAGCAGTACTTC.

The CDR3 reads CSAWDRAGTEAFF. The CDR3 bases are TGCAGCGCCTGGGACAGGGCAGGGACTGAAGCTTTCTTT. This chain uses TRBV29-1 with TRBJ1-1, with TRBD1 identical over 9 bases. There are 13 residues in the CDR3. Germline loops: CDR1 SQVTM, CDR2 ANQGSEA. V shed 7 bases, J shed 5 bases, and the junction held 8 bases outside the gene matches.

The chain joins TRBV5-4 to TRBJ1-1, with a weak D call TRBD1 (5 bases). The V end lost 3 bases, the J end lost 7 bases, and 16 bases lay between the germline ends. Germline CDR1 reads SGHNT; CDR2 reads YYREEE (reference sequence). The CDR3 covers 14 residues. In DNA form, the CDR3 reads TGTGCCAGCAGCTGGGGTGACAGCCGCTATGAAGCTTTCTTT. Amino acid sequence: CASSWGDSRYEAFF.

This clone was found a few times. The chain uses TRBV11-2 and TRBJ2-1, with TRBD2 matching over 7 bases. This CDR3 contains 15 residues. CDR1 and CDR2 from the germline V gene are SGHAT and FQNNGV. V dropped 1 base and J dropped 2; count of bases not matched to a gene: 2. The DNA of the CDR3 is TGTGCCAGCAGCTTAGTGGCGGGAGCCTACAATGAGCAGTTCTTC. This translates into CASSLVAGAYNEQFF.

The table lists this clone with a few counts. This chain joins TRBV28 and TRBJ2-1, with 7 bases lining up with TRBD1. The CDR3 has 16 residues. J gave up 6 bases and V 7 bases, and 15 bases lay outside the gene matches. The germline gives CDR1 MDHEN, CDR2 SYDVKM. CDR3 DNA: TGTGCCAGCAATACCCCGACAGGGACCGATGGCAATGAGCAGTTCTTC. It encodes CASNTPTGTDGNEQFF.

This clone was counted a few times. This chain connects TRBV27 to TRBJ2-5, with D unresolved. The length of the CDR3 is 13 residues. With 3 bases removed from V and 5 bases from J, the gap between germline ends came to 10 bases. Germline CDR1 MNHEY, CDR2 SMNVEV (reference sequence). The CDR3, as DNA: TGTGCCAGCAGTTTGCCAGGAACCGAGACCCAGTACTTC. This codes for CASSLPGTETQYF.

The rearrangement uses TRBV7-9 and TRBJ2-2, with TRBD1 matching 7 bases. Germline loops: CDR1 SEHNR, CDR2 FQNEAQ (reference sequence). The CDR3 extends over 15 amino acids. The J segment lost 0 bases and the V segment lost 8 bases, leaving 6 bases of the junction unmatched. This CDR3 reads CASGGQDTNTGELFF. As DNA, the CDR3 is TGTGCCAGCGGCGGACAGGATACGAACACCGGGGAGCTGTTTTTT.

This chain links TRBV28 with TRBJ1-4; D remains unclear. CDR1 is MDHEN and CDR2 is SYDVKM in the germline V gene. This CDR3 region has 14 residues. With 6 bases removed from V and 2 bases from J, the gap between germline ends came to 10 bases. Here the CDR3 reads CASSWRATNEKLFF. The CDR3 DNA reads TGTGCCAGCAGCTGGAGGGCGACTAATGAAAAACTGTTTTTT.

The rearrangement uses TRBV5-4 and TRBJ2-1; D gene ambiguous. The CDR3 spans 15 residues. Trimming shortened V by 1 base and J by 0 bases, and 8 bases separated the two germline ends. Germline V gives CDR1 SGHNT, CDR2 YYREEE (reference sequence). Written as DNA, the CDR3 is TGTGCCAGCAGCTTGTCTCCGAGCTCCTACAATGAGCAGTTCTTC. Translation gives CASSLSPSSYNEQFF.

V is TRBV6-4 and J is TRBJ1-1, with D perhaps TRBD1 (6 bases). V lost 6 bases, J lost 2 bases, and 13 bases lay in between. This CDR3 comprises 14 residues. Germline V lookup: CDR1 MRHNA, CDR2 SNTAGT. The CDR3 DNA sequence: TGTGCCAGCAGAGCGGACAGTTTTAACACTGAAGCTTTCTTT. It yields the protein CASRADSFNTEAFF.

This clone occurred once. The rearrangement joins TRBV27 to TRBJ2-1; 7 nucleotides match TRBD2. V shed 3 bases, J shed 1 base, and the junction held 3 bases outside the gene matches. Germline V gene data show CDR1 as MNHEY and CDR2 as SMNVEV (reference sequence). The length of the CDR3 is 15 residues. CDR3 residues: CASSLGGVSYNEQFF. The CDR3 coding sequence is TGTGCCAGCAGTTTGGGGGGGGTGTCCTACAATGAGCAGTTCTTC.

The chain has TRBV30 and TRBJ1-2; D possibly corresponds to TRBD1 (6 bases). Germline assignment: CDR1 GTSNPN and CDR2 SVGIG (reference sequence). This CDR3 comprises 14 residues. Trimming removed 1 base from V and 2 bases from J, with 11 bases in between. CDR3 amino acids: CAWSGGQGNYGYTF. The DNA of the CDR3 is TGTGCCTGGAGTGGAGGTCAGGGGAACTATGGCTACACCTTC. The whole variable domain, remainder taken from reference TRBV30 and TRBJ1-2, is SQTIHQWPATLVQPVGSPLSLECTVEGTSNPNLYWYRQAAGRGLQLLFYSVGIGQISSEVPQNLSASRPQDRQFILSSKKLLLSDSGFYLCAWSGGQGNYGYTFGSGTRLTVV.

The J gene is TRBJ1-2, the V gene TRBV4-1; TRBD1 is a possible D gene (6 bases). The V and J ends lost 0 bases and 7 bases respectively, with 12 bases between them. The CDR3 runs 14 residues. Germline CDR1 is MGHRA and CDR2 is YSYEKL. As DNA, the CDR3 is TGCGCCAGCAGCCAAGATGAGGGGGTGGGTGGCTACACCTTC. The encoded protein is CASSQDEGVGGYTF.

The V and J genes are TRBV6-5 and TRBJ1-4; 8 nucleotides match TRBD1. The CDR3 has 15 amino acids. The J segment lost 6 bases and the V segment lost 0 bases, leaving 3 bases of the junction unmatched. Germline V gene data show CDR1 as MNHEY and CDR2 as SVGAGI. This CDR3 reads CASSYSQGADEKLFF. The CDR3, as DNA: TGTGCCAGCAGTTACTCCCAGGGGGCGGATGAAAAACTGTTTTTT.

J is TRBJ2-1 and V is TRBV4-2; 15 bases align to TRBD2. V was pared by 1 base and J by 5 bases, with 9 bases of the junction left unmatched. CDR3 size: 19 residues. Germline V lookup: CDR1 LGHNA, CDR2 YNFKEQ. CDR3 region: CASSQVQGLAGGLHNEQFF. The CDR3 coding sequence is TGTGCCAGCAGCCAAGTCCAGGGACTAGCGGGAGGATTACACAATGAGCAGTTCTTC.

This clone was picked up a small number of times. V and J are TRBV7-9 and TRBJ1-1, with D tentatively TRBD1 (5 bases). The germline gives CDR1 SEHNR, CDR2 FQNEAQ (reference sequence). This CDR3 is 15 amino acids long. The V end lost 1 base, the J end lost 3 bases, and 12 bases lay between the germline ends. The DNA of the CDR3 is TGTGCCAGCAGCTTAGTACGGGGGTTTGACACTGAAGCTTTCTTT. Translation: CASSLVRGFDTEAFF.

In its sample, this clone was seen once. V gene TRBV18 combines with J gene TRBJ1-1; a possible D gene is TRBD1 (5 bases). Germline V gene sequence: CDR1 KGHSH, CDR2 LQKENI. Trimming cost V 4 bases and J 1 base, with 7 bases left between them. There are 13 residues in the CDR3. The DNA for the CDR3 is TGTGCCAGCTCACGGGGGGAGAACACTGAAGCTTTCTTT. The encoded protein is CASSRGENTEAFF.

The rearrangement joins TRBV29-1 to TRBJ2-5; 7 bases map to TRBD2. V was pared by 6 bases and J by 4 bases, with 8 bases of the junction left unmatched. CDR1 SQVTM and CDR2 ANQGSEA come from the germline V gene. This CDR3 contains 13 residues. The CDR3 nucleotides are TGCAGCGTAGAGGGGACTATTGGAGAGACCCAGTACTTC. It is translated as CSVEGTIGETQYF.

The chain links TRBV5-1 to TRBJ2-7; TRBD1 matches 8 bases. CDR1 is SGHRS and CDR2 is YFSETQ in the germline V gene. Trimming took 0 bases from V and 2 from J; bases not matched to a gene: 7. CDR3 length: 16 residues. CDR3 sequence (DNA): TGCGCCAGCAGCTTGGCCGTCAGGGGGCGACCCTACGAGCAGTACTTC. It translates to CASSLAVRGRPYEQYF. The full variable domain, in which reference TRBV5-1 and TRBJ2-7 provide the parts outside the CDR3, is KAGVTQTPRYLIKTRGQQVTLSCSPISGHRSVSWYQQTPGQGLQFLFEYFSETQRNKGNFPGRFSGRQFSNSRSEMNVSTLELGDSALYLCASSLAVRGRPYEQYFGPGTRLTVT.

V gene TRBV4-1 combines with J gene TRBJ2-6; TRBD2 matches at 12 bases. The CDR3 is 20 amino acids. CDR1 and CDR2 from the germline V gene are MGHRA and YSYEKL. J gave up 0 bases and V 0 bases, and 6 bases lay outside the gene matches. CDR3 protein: CASSQDTGTSGFSGANVLTF. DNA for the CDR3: TGCGCCAGCAGCCAAGATACCGGGACTAGCGGGTTCTCTGGGGCCAACGTCCTGACTTTC.

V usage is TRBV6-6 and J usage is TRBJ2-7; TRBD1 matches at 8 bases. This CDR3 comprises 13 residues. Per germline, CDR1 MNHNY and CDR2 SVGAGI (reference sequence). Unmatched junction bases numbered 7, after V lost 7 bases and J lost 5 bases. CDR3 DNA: TGTGCCAGCAACCTACAGGGGGTGAACGAGCAGTACTTC. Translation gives CASNLQGVNEQYF.